Listed below are T cell receptor beta chains from one sample, sequenced in a study of identical twins. A single record per CDR3 protein comes from TCRdb applying MiXCR to the 5' RACE reads. The table includes around 490,000 distinct CDR3 sequences, 12% to 15% detected once. The same data also contributed to another study, on yellow fever vaccine responses in identical twins.

Sample: CD4+ T cells sorted from blood. The receptors were sampled from a woman aged 18 to 35 in good health. Each CDR3 is given with its conserved first and last residue. Each record gives: clone size, V gene, J gene, D gene, CDR3 protein, CDR3 DNA. A D gene is named only where the DNA matches it firmly. The size field is filled for only some rows; it gives once, few, many or a size class.

size: .; V: TRBV29-1; J: TRBJ2-7; D: TRBD2; CDR3: CSVGLSSGIREQYF; DNA: TGCAGCGTTGGTCTCTCTAGCGGGATTAGAGAGCAGTACTTC
size: few; V: TRBV10-3; J: TRBJ2-1; D: TRBD2; CDR3: CAISESSIAGVRNEQFF; DNA: TGTGCCATCAGTGAGTCTTCGATAGCGGGAGTGCGCAATGAGCAGTTCTTC
size: .; V: TRBV5-5; J: TRBJ2-1; D: TRBD2; CDR3: CASSFTPSLSGANEQFF; DNA: TGTGCCAGCAGCTTCACTCCCAGTCTAAGCGGGGCCAATGAGCAGTTCTTC
size: few; V: TRBV5-1; J: TRBJ2-3; D: TRBD1; CDR3: CASSLPTGDTSTDTQYF; DNA: TGCGCCAGCAGCTTGCCTACAGGGGACACTAGCACAGATACGCAGTATTTT
size: many; V: TRBV11-2; J: TRBJ1-1; D: .; CDR3: CASSLDLSRTEAFF; DNA: TGTGCCAGCAGCTTAGATCTTTCCAGGACTGAAGCTTTCTTT
size: .; V: TRBV2; J: TRBJ1-6; D: .; CDR3: CASSVLGSDSPLHF; DNA: TGTGCCAGCAGTGTTCTGGGGTCCGATTCACCCCTCCACTTT
size: .; V: TRBV7-3; J: TRBJ2-1; D: TRBD2; CDR3: CASSLGGRANEQFF; DNA: TGTGCCAGCAGCTTGGGCGGGAGGGCCAATGAGCAGTTCTTC
size: few; V: TRBV3-1; J: TRBJ2-1; D: .; CDR3: CASSQDLLTLSYNEQFF; DNA: TGTGCCAGCAGCCAAGATCTCCTAACACTCTCCTACAATGAGCAGTTCTTC
size: few; V: TRBV10-3; J: TRBJ2-3; D: TRBD2; CDR3: CAISESSVAGNTDTQYF; DNA: TGTGCCATCAGTGAGTCGTCTGTAGCGGGGAACACAGATACGCAGTATTTT
size: once; V: TRBV20-1; J: TRBJ2-3; D: .; CDR3: CSARVSGTDTQYF; DNA: TGCAGTGCTAGGGTTAGCGGCACAGATACGCAGTATTTT
size: few; V: TRBV28; J: TRBJ2-3; D: TRBD2; CDR3: CASSRVLAGYVGTQYF; DNA: TGTGCCAGCAGCCGAGTACTAGCGGGATATGTCGGTACGCAGTATTTT
size: .; V: TRBV5-1; J: TRBJ1-2; D: .; CDR3: CASSSTAANYGYTF; DNA: TGCGCCAGCAGCTCGACTGCTGCTAACTATGGCTACACCTTC
size: .; V: TRBV6-5; J: TRBJ2-4; D: TRBD2; CDR3: CASSYDGGGDIQYF; DNA: TGTGCCAGCAGTTACGACGGGGGGGGAGACATTCAGTACTTC
size: .; V: TRBV2; J: TRBJ2-2; D: .; CDR3: CASKQGEGTGELFF; DNA: TGTGCCAGCAAACAGGGGGAGGGCACCGGGGAGCTGTTTTTT
size: .; V: TRBV5-1; J: TRBJ2-1; D: .; CDR3: CASSLGHSTDEQFF; DNA: TGCGCCAGCAGCTTGGGACACTCGACCGATGAGCAGTTCTTC
size: few; V: TRBV20-1; J: TRBJ2-7; D: TRBD1; CDR3: CSVQGAYEQYF; DNA: TGCAGTGTCCAGGGGGCGTACGAGCAGTACTTC
size: many; V: TRBV5-1; J: TRBJ2-1; D: TRBD1; CDR3: CASSLVAGGSNEQFF; DNA: TGCGCCAGCAGCTTGGTAGCAGGGGGTAGCAATGAGCAGTTCTTC
size: few; V: TRBV20-1; J: TRBJ1-2; D: TRBD1; CDR3: CSALGQFGYTF; DNA: TGCAGTGCCCTGGGACAGTTTGGCTACACCTTC
size: few; V: TRBV15; J: TRBJ2-7; D: .; CDR3: CATSRDTLYEQYF; DNA: TGTGCCACCAGCAGAGATACCCTCTACGAGCAGTACTTC
size: .; V: TRBV10-3; J: TRBJ2-3; D: .; CDR3: CAIGGQGTDTQYF; DNA: TGTGCCATCGGAGGGCAGGGGACAGATACGCAGTATTTT
size: few; V: TRBV6-5; J: TRBJ2-5; D: .; CDR3: CASSYGVYETQYF; DNA: TGTGCCAGCAGTTATGGGGTTTACGAGACCCAGTACTTC
size: .; V: TRBV29-1; J: TRBJ2-7; D: .; CDR3: CSVGGTPNEQYF; DNA: TGCAGCGTCGGGGGTACTCCAAACGAGCAGTACTTC
size: few; V: TRBV10-3; J: TRBJ2-1; D: TRBD2; CDR3: CATERGDHNEQFF; DNA: TGTGCCACCGAGCGGGGGGACCACAATGAGCAGTTCTTC
size: few; V: TRBV7-3; J: TRBJ2-2; D: .; CDR3: CASSQRGAGERELFF; DNA: TGTGCCAGCAGTCAAAGGGGGGCGGGAGAGCGGGAGCTGTTTTTT
size: .; V: TRBV24-1; J: TRBJ2-3; D: .; CDR3: CATSEGRSTDTQYF; DNA: TGTGCCACCAGTGAGGGCAGGAGCACAGATACGCAGTATTTT
size: few; V: TRBV6-5; J: TRBJ1-3; D: .; CDR3: CASSRTQGSGNTIYF; DNA: TGTGCCAGCAGTCGTACTCAGGGATCGGGAAACACCATATATTTT
size: many; V: TRBV12-3/TRBV12-4; J: TRBJ2-1; D: .; CDR3: CASSLGGYNEQFF; DNA: TGTGCCAGCAGTTTAGGTGGTTACAATGAGCAGTTCTTC
size: few; V: TRBV3-1; J: TRBJ2-1; D: TRBD2; CDR3: CASSQGLAGLNEQFF; DNA: TGTGCCAGCAGCCAAGGTTTAGCGGGGTTGAATGAGCAGTTCTTC
size: many; V: TRBV7-3; J: TRBJ1-2; D: .; CDR3: CASSLGPPANYGYTF; DNA: TGTGCCAGCAGCTTAGGTCCTCCCGCTAACTATGGCTACACCTTC
size: few; V: TRBV7-9; J: TRBJ2-1; D: .; CDR3: CASSLLISVFTNEQFF; DNA: TGTGCCAGCAGCCTATTGATCTCTGTTTTCACCAATGAGCAGTTCTTC
size: .; V: TRBV7-2; J: TRBJ2-1; D: .; CDR3: CASSLVLGVGYNEQFF; DNA: TGTGCCAGCAGCTTAGTATTAGGGGTGGGCTACAATGAGCAGTTCTTC
size: once; V: TRBV6-1; J: TRBJ2-6; D: .; CDR3: CASSPSRGGGANVLTF; DNA: TGTGCCAGCAGTCCCAGCCGGGGAGGTGGGGCCAACGTCCTGACTTTC
size: few; V: TRBV7-6; J: TRBJ1-4; D: .; CDR3: CASSLEQGGTNEKLFF; DNA: TGTGCCAGCAGCTTAGAACAGGGAGGGACTAATGAAAAACTGTTTTTT
size: .; V: TRBV24-1; J: TRBJ2-1; D: TRBD2; CDR3: CATSDPWTSGSFNEQFF; DNA: TGTGCCACCAGTGATCCCTGGACTAGCGGGAGTTTCAATGAGCAGTTCTTC
size: few; V: TRBV20-1; J: TRBJ2-3; D: .; CDR3: CSADPVFSTDTQYF; DNA: TGCAGTGCTGACCCCGTTTTTAGCACAGATACGCAGTATTTT
size: .; V: TRBV20-1; J: TRBJ2-7; D: TRBD2; CDR3: CSAHLAGVGEQYF; DNA: TGCAGTGCTCATCTAGCGGGAGTGGGCGAGCAGTACTTC
size: .; V: TRBV28; J: TRBJ2-2; D: TRBD1; CDR3: CASRQGQGATGELFF; DNA: TGTGCCAGCAGACAAGGACAGGGGGCAACAGGGGAGCTGTTTTTT
size: .; V: TRBV12-3/TRBV12-4; J: TRBJ2-1; D: TRBD2; CDR3: CASSLSGTSGREQFF; DNA: TGTGCCAGCAGTTTATCGGGGACTAGCGGGCGTGAGCAGTTCTTC
size: .; V: TRBV4-1; J: TRBJ2-2; D: .; CDR3: CASSLKGDNTNTGELFF; DNA: TGCGCCAGCAGTTTAAAAGGAGATAATACGAACACCGGGGAGCTGTTTTTT
size: .; V: TRBV10-3; J: TRBJ2-2; D: .; CDR3: CAIWAGADTGELFF; DNA: TGTGCCATTTGGGCAGGGGCGGACACCGGGGAGCTGTTTTTT
size: few; V: TRBV7-8; J: TRBJ2-3; D: TRBD2; CDR3: CASSPLPGLPNTDTQYF; DNA: TGTGCCAGCAGCCCCCTACCGGGACTACCAAACACAGATACGCAGTATTTT
size: .; V: TRBV3-1; J: TRBJ2-7; D: TRBD1; CDR3: CASSSPWTGAYEQYF; DNA: TGTGCCAGCAGCTCCCCCTGGACAGGGGCCTACGAGCAGTACTTC
size: few; V: TRBV25-1; J: TRBJ2-6; D: .; CDR3: CASSKGSTGANVLTF; DNA: TGTGCCAGCAGTAAAGGAAGCACTGGGGCCAACGTCCTGACTTTC
size: many; V: TRBV12-3/TRBV12-4; J: TRBJ1-5; D: .; CDR3: CASSLAMGNQPQHF; DNA: TGTGCCAGCAGTTTGGCTATGGGGAATCAGCCCCAGCATTTT
size: .; V: TRBV6-1; J: TRBJ2-3; D: TRBD2; CDR3: CASSSGLAGGGDTQYF; DNA: TGTGCCAGCAGCTCGGGACTAGCGGGGGGTGGGGATACGCAGTATTTT
size: few; V: TRBV12-3/TRBV12-4; J: TRBJ1-1; D: .; CDR3: CASSSPPLNTEAFF; DNA: TGTGCCAGCAGTTCCCCCCCCCTGAACACTGAAGCTTTCTTT
size: .; V: TRBV7-2; J: TRBJ2-1; D: .; CDR3: CASSPRQGFPYNEQFF; DNA: TGTGCCAGCAGCCCCCGGCAGGGTTTCCCCTACAATGAGCAGTTCTTC
size: .; V: TRBV5-1; J: TRBJ2-1; D: TRBD2; CDR3: CASSLGLAGVMYNEQFF; DNA: TGCGCCAGCAGCTTGGGACTAGCGGGAGTAATGTACAATGAGCAGTTCTTC
size: many; V: TRBV18; J: TRBJ2-1; D: .; CDR3: CASSPRGNVGFF; DNA: TGTGCCAGCTCACCAAGGGGGAACGTTGGGTTCTTC
size: few; V: TRBV4-2; J: TRBJ2-1; D: TRBD1; CDR3: CASSQPGQNNEQFF; DNA: TGTGCCAGCAGCCAGCCGGGACAGAACAATGAGCAGTTCTTC
size: few; V: TRBV5-1; J: TRBJ2-2; D: .; CDR3: CASSLSPLNMGTGELFF; DNA: TGCGCCAGCAGCTTGAGTCCCCTAAATATGGGCACCGGGGAGCTGTTTTTT
size: few; V: TRBV6-2/TRBV6-3; J: TRBJ2-6; D: .; CDR3: CASSYSPGLLSFRANVLTF; DNA: TGTGCCAGCAGTTACTCACCAGGGCTATTAAGCTTCCGGGCCAACGTCCTGACTTTC
size: .; V: TRBV29-1; J: TRBJ2-3; D: .; CDR3: CSVAGFTDTQYF; DNA: TGCAGCGTTGCGGGTTTCACAGATACGCAGTATTTT
size: .; V: TRBV4-1; J: TRBJ2-1; D: TRBD1; CDR3: CASMTNRGSSYNEQFF; DNA: TGCGCCAGCATGACGAACAGGGGGAGCTCCTACAATGAGCAGTTCTTC
size: .; V: TRBV5-1; J: TRBJ2-7; D: TRBD2; CDR3: CASRYSSRAGVAEVQYF; DNA: TGCGCCAGCAGATATTCATCCCGAGCGGGAGTCGCGGAGGTGCAGTACTTC
size: few; V: TRBV2; J: TRBJ2-5; D: TRBD1; CDR3: CASTEDRGRWETQYF; DNA: TGTGCCAGCACTGAAGACAGGGGGCGATGGGAGACCCAGTACTTC
size: .; V: TRBV12-3/TRBV12-4; J: TRBJ1-4; D: TRBD1; CDR3: CASSPLRGQDEKLFF; DNA: TGTGCCAGCAGTCCGCTCCGGGGACAGGATGAAAAACTGTTTTTT
size: .; V: TRBV20-1; J: TRBJ2-1; D: TRBD2; CDR3: CSARDLVSGSDEQFF; DNA: TGCAGTGCTAGAGATCTGGTTAGCGGGAGTGATGAGCAGTTCTTC
size: few; V: TRBV10-2; J: TRBJ2-2; D: TRBD2; CDR3: CASSEPIRGLAVQTGTGELFF; DNA: TGCGCCAGCAGTGAGCCGATACGCGGACTAGCGGTTCAAACCGGCACCGGGGAGCTGTTTTTT
size: .; V: TRBV10-3; J: TRBJ1-5; D: .; CDR3: CAISENLGSNQPQHF; DNA: TGTGCCATCAGTGAAAACCTAGGGAGCAATCAGCCCCAGCATTTT